This T cell receptor beta chain stems from a study of PD-1 blockade in classical Hodgkin lymphoma. Overall study results and limits: By cycle point C4D1, TCR diversity had risen significantly in CD4+ cells (but not CD8+ cells). Patients who began taking nivolumab under 1 year after ASCT were left out.

Some clones are missing from TCRdb's copy, which holds only in-frame ones; the method was immunoSEQ multiplex PCR. In the table there are 31,000 or so clones, 60% to 80% of which are singletons. Autologous stem cell transplantation was followed by relapse in every patient, and brentuximab vedotin exposure varied. Trimming took 4 bases from V and 2 from J; bases not matched to a gene: 8. The germline V gene encodes CDR1 SGDLS and CDR2 YYNGEE. The CDR3 spans 15 residues. In regard to this clone: Its antigen is not identified.

The sequencing here drew on peripheral blood mononuclear cells (PBMCs), taken before the second cycle of nivolumab. The genes are TRBV9 and TRBJ2-7, with 8 bases that match TRBD1. This sequence was found in a human donor with classical Hodgkin lymphoma. In DNA, the CDR3 is TGTGCCAGCAGCCCTACTGACAGGGGAACCTACGAGCAGTACTTC. Its translation: CASSPTDRGTYEQYF.